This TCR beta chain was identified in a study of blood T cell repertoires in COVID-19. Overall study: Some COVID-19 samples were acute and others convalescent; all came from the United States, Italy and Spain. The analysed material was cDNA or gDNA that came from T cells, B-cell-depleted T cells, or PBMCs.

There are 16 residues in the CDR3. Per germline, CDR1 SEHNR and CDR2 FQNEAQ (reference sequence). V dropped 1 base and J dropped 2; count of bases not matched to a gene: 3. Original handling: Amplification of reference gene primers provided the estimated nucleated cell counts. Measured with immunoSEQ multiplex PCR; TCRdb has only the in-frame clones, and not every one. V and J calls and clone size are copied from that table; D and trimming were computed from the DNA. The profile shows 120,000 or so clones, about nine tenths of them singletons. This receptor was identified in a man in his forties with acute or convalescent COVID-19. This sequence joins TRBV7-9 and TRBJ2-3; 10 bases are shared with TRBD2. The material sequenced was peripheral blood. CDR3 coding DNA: TGTGCCAGCAGCTTAGTGCTAGCGGGAGTCACAGATACGCAGTATTTT. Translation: CASSLVLAGVTDTQYF.